Included here is one T cell receptor (beta chain) sequence, with context. Its antigen remains unidentified. Data came from immunoSEQ multiplex PCR; TCRdb stores just in-frame clones and leaves some out. The sample yields tens of thousands of clones, roughly 88% seen once. The trim removed 4 bases at V and 3 bases at J, leaving 5 bases unmatched. Germline V gives CDR1 SGHAT, CDR2 FQNNGV. This CDR3 spans 15 amino acids. The data originate from a study of OX40 agonist ivuxolimab in advanced cancers. Regarding the study as a whole: Among the nonresponders, some also had low normalized T-cell clonal expansion.

Anyone with autoimmune disease history or systemic immunosuppression was excluded. This material consisted of CD4+ or CD8+ T cells sorted from blood, taken in a trial of the OX40 agonist ivuxolimab. The clonotype originates from an adult with an advanced solid tumor such as melanoma, head and neck, liver or kidney cancer. This chain links TRBV11-2 with TRBJ2-7; 11 bases line up with TRBD2. The CDR3 loop is CASSSLAGGIYEQYF. The CDR3 coding sequence is TGTGCCAGCAGCTCCCTAGCGGGAGGCATCTACGAGCAGTACTTC.